The subject of this entry is one T cell receptor beta chain. The antigen this receptor binds is unknown. The CDR3, from cysteine to phenylalanine, totals 13 residues. No DNA is listed. The germline V gene sets CDR1 to SGHRS and CDR2 to YFSETQ. These data originate in a study of monozygotic twins with inflammatory bowel disease (dated by TCRdb to about 2019). Background on the whole study: In total, around 28 monozygotic twin pairs made up the full study: 19 Danish pairs, all IBD-discordant, plus nine German pairs, of which four were IBD-concordant and five were IBD-discordant. The search for disease-associated traits relied mainly on comparing, within discordant pairs, IBD patients with their genetically identical healthy co-twins. Each individual had, on average, about 151 000 unique TCRalpha sequences and 181 000 unique TCRbeta sequences available for analysis.

The paper as a whole reports these results and caveats: IBD patients had lower TCRbeta repertoire diversity, measured by the inverse Simpson index, than their healthy co-twins. Distinction between different T cell subtypes could not be achieved in the analysis. The results gave no support for a single strong signal or clonotype linked to IBD. No difference in repertoire similarity was observed between concordant and discordant twins, possibly owing to limited statistical power. Background noise and inter-individual variability may have been introduced into the repertoires by the differing immunosuppressive treatments among patients. Compared with healthy twins, IBD patients had fewer clonotypes in common with other individuals, a difference most pronounced in patients showing signs of disease activity.

Library generation was performed with 5' RACE. The input for every TCR library was approximately 3,500 ng of total RNA. For each sample, cDNA synthesis with SMARTScribe reverse transcriptase was split into eight separate reactions. During cDNA synthesis, unique molecular identifiers containing a 6-nucleotide sample barcode were introduced by template switching. Two nested PCRs of around 16 and 10 cycles amplified the TCRalpha and TCRbeta cDNA, and bead purification followed each PCR. Before amplification, the cDNA was both treated with uracil DNA-glycosylase and purified with the QIAquick PCR purification kit. The second PCR added Illumina TruSeq-compatible adapters along with sample-specific barcodes. TapeStation and Qubit were used to check library quality and concentration, and 5 ng of each library went into the pool. The pooled libraries were sequenced with 2 x 100 bp reads and custom sequencing primers on an Illumina HiSeq2500 single-index Rapid Run. The authors' analysis ran thus. MiGEC version 1.2.6 was used for UMI-based consensus assembly, which corrected PCR and sequencing errors. MiXCR version 2.1.1 was used to carry out V(D)J alignment, clonotype assembly and CDR3 extraction. To normalise gene usage, clonotype sharing and MAIT/NKT TCR abundance, the analysis used the top 1000, 10 000 and 20 000 clonotypes per sample. After downsampling to 27 000 UMIs, diversity was calculated as the inverse Simpson index using the vegan R package. Paired Mann-Whitney U tests on discordant twin pairs were used, with Benjamini-Hochberg multiple-testing correction. TCRdb reprocessed the reads, so every CDR3 protein sequence counts as one entry and DNA is not shown. TCRdb, not the authors, supplied the V and J calls. The sample has about 300,000 distinct CDR3 sequences on record. The ten biggest clones cover 5.5% to 6.5% of the sample.

From each donor, a roughly 2.5 ml peripheral blood sample was collected into PAXgene tubes and stored at -80 degrees C. Without T cell sorting, total RNA was isolated from whole blood using the PAXgene blood miRNA kit on an automated QIAcube. Peripheral blood from monozygotic twin pairs, either concordant or discordant for inflammatory bowel disease, underwent deep TCRalpha and TCRbeta repertoire profiling that used unique molecular barcoding. Smoking habits were recorded for all twin pairs, and each individual was classified as a current, former or never smoker. This receptor chain uses TRBV5-1 and TRBJ2-3. Sequenced material: blood. This TCR was recovered from a human donor with ulcerative colitis or Crohn's disease, or a healthy co-twin of an affected twin (not recorded which). CDR3 loop: CASSLDNFDTQYF.